These 27 T cell receptor beta chains originate from one sample sequenced in a study of CD4+ T cells in melanoma. Assay used: immunoSEQ multiplex PCR; TCRdb lists only in-frame clones, some missing. The sample consists of around 15,000 clones, more than 55% of them appearing once. Sequenced: cells from a culture (not recorded whether cultured in vitro). All receptors come from a human donor with melanoma.

The chain has TRBV7-9 and TRBJ2-3, with 8 bases aligning to TRBD2. The CDR3 is 16 amino acids. Trimming took 2 bases from V and 3 from J; bases not matched to a gene: 7. Germline CDR1 reads SEHNR; CDR2 reads FQNEAQ (reference sequence). The CDR3 region is CASSLRGGLGTDTQYF. CDR3 nucleotide sequence: TGTGCCAGCAGCTTACGGGGGGGCCTGGGTACAGATACGCAGTATTTT.

V usage is TRBV7-8 and J usage is TRBJ1-6; the D gene is possibly TRBD1 (6 bases). In germline, CDR1 is SGHVS, CDR2 FQNEAQ. The CDR3 has 15 amino acids. V was clipped by 3 bases and J by 14 bases, with 20 bases between them. The CDR3 reads CASSLEDSRHGALHF. In DNA, the CDR3 is TGTGCCAGCAGCTTGGAGGACAGTCGGCATGGGGCCCTCCACTTT.

This chain uses TRBV5-1 with TRBJ2-5; 11 positions match TRBD2. Germline CDR1 is SGHRS and CDR2 is YFSETQ. The CDR3 length is 13 residues. V shed 3 bases and J 5 bases; nucleotides not matched to a gene: 0. The CDR3 coding sequence is TGCGCCAGCAGCTGGACTAGCGGGGAGACCCAGTACTTC. Translating it yields CASSWTSGETQYF.

The V gene is TRBV29-1, the J gene TRBJ2-7; TRBD1 might be the D (5 bases). The CDR3 covers 13 residues. The V gene lost 4 bases and the J gene lost 0 bases, with 10 bases spanning the gap. Germline values: CDR1 SQVTM, CDR2 ANQGSEA. The CDR3 loop reads CSVAIDSSYEQYF. The CDR3 coding sequence is TGCAGCGTTGCTATAGACAGCTCCTACGAGCAGTACTTC.

A remark on this clone: One junction end does not reproduce the germline sequence, and a read error may be involved. The chain carries TRBV7-7 and TRBJ2-1; maybe TRBD2 (6 bases). This CDR3 contains 13 residues. CDR1 and CDR2 from the germline V gene are SSHAT and FNYEAQ (reference sequence). The CDR3: CASSLTGGHEQFF. CDR3 nucleotides: TGTGCTAGCAGCTTAACCGGGGGACATGAGCAGTTCTTC.

The chain carries TRBV29-1 and TRBJ2-5; the match to TRBD2 covers 15 bases. With V trimmed by 3 bases and J by 5 bases, 1 base remained unmatched. CDR3 length equals 14 residues. CDR1 is SQVTM and CDR2 is ANQGSEA in the germline V gene. CDR3 sequence: CSVDGLAGGETQYF. CDR3 DNA: TGCAGCGTTGACGGACTAGCGGGGGGGGAGACCCAGTACTTC.

The chain uses TRBV6-5 and TRBJ1-2; 7 bases fit TRBD1. With 8 bases clipped from V and 2 bases from J, the junction kept 2 bases outside the gene matches. Germline CDR1 is MNHEY and CDR2 is SVGAGI. There are 12 residues in the CDR3. CDR3 region: CASEQGNYGYTF. The CDR3 DNA is TGTGCCAGCGAACAGGGGAACTATGGCTACACCTTC.

This chain joins TRBV5-4 and TRBJ1-1; tentatively, D is TRBD1 (5 bases). Trimming removed 0 bases from V and 1 base from J, with 16 bases in between. Germline V lookup: CDR1 SGHNT, CDR2 YYREEE (reference sequence). The CDR3 is 17 amino acids. In DNA, the CDR3 is TGTGCCAGCAGCTTGGTATACGGCGGGACGGGGAACACTGAAGCTTTCTTT. It is translated as CASSLVYGGTGNTEAFF. The whole variable domain, remainder taken from reference TRBV5-4 and TRBJ1-1, is ETGVTQSPTHLIKTRGQQVTLRCSSQSGHNTVSWYQQALGQGPQFIFQYYREEENGRGNFPPRFSGLQFPNYSSELNVNALELDDSALYLCASSLVYGGTGNTEAFFGQGTRLTVV.

The chain links TRBV18 to TRBJ2-4; D is possibly TRBD2 (5 bases). The CDR3 is 18 amino acids. Trimming removed 4 bases from V and 0 bases from J, with 19 bases in between. The germline V gene encodes CDR1 KGHSH and CDR2 LQKENI. As DNA, the CDR3 is TGTGCCAGCTCACTAAGCGGAGCAACGGCCCTAGCCAAAAACATTCAGTACTTC. Its protein product is CASSLSGATALAKNIQYF. The full variable domain, in which reference TRBV18 and TRBJ2-4 provide the parts outside the CDR3, is NAGVMQNPRHLVRRRGQEARLRCSPMKGHSHVYWYRQLPEEGLKFMVYLQKENIIDESGMPKERFSAEFPKEGPSILRIQQVVRGDSAAYFCASSLSGATALAKNIQYFGAGTRLSVL.

The gene calls are TRBV2 and TRBJ2-2, with TRBD2 as a possible D gene (5 bases). Trimming cost V 5 bases and J 6 bases, with 13 bases left between them. CDR1 SNHLY and CDR2 FYNNEI come from the germline V gene. The CDR3 runs 14 residues. The DNA of the CDR3 is TGTGCCAGCAGTTACGAGGGTTTGGCCGGGGAGCTGTTTTTT. Translation: CASSYEGLAGELFF.

The chain carries TRBV15 and TRBJ1-2; the D gene is possibly TRBD1 (5 bases). In germline, CDR1 is LNHNV, CDR2 YYDKDF (reference sequence). V was clipped by 0 bases and J by 8 bases, with 13 bases between them. The CDR3 loop spans 14 amino acids. CDR3 amino acids: CATSREGAGYGYTF. The CDR3, as DNA: TGTGCCACCAGCAGAGAAGGGGCAGGGTACGGCTACACCTTC.

The chain couples TRBV6-6 to TRBJ1-3; no clear D. The CDR3 has 15 residues. V lost 6 bases and J lost 4, with 16 bases in between. Germline values: CDR1 MNHNY, CDR2 SVGAGI (reference sequence). The CDR3 protein is CASRVTYSPGNTIYF. The CDR3 DNA reads TGTGCCAGCAGAGTTACGTACAGTCCGGGAAACACCATATATTTT.

The V and J genes are TRBV19 and TRBJ1-1, with no clear D. Trimming removed 7 bases from V and 2 bases from J, with 23 bases in between. The CDR3 consists of 17 residues. Germline V CDR1 and CDR2: LNHDA, SQIVND (reference sequence). DNA of the CDR3: TGTGCCAGTAAAAAGGGAATATCCCTGGTGGGAAACACTGAAGCTTTCTTT. Residues: CASKKGISLVGNTEAFF.

V is TRBV5-1 and J is TRBJ2-5, with D perhaps being TRBD1 or TRBD2 (6 bases each). Germline CDR1 reads SGHRS; CDR2 reads YFSETQ. Trimming removed 4 bases from V and 0 bases from J, with 13 bases in between. CDR3 length equals 15 residues. Here the CDR3 DNA reads TGCGCCAGCAGCGTACGCGGGACAAACCAAGAGACCCAGTACTTC. Protein: CASSVRGTNQETQYF. Combining the CDR3 with reference TRBV5-1 and TRBJ2-5 gives the whole variable domain KAGVTQTPRYLIKTRGQQVTLSCSPISGHRSVSWYQQTPGQGLQFLFEYFSETQRNKGNFPGRFSGRQFSNSRSEMNVSTLELGDSALYLCASSVRGTNQETQYFGPGTRLLVL.

This clone occurred a few times. The chain carries TRBV4-1 and TRBJ1-1; the D is unclear. This CDR3 is 14 amino acids long. Germline CDR1 and CDR2: MGHRA and YSYEKL. Trimming removed 1 base at V and 5 bases at J, with 11 bases between. The CDR3 nucleotides are TGCGCCAGCAGCCAAGTAGAGAGGCTGACTGAAGCTTTCTTT. Translating it yields CASSQVERLTEAFF.

J is TRBJ2-4 and V is TRBV11-2; tentative D call: TRBD2 (5 bases). The germline gives CDR1 SGHAT, CDR2 FQNNGV. V was pared by 1 base and J by 1 base, with 14 bases between. This CDR3 is built from 17 residues. The CDR3: CASSLVFLARAKNIQYF. The DNA for the CDR3 is TGTGCCAGCAGCTTAGTGTTTCTAGCCAGGGCCAAAAACATTCAGTACTTC.

The rearrangement joins TRBV7-8 to TRBJ2-7; D remains unclear. The CDR3 totals 15 residues. The germline V and J ends were trimmed by 1 base and 0 bases, with 10 bases remaining between them. Germline V gives CDR1 SGHVS, CDR2 FQNEAQ. The CDR3 bases are TGTGCCAGCAGCTTAGGCTCCGTGGGCTCCTACGAGCAGTACTTC. Its protein product is CASSLGSVGSYEQYF.

This clone was observed a few times. The CDR3 nucleotides are TGCAGCGCCGGGACATCCTCTGGAAACACCATATATTTT. As protein: CSAGTSSGNTIYF. The genes are TRBV29-1 and TRBJ1-3; possible D gene TRBD1, 6 bases. Trimming left V 7 bases short and J 0 bases short, with 10 bases between. Looked up from germline, CDR1 is SQVTM and CDR2 is ANQGSEA. CDR3 size: 13 residues.

J is TRBJ1-2 and V is TRBV6-5; D not resolved. The CDR3 loop spans 13 amino acids. V lost 0 bases and J 6 bases, leaving 8 bases between the germline ends. CDR1 and CDR2 (germline): MNHEY, SVGAGI. Written as DNA, the CDR3 is TGTGCCAGCAGTTACTCCCGGTCCAATGGCTACACCTTC. Amino acid sequence: CASSYSRSNGYTF.

This clone was recorded a few times. The J gene is TRBJ1-5, the V gene TRBV10-3, with no clear D. V was pared by 0 bases and J by 7 bases, with 7 bases between. This CDR3 comprises 13 residues. CDR1 and CDR2 (germline): ENHRY, SYGVKD. The CDR3 coding sequence is TGTGCCATCAGTGAGTCAGCGGAGCAGCCCCAGCATTTT. It encodes CAISESAEQPQHF.

This sequence joins TRBV30 and TRBJ2-1; TRBD1 matches at 7 bases. The CDR3 sequence is 12 residues long. Germline CDR1 and CDR2: GTSNPN and SVGIG (reference sequence). J lost 7 bases, V lost 0 bases, and 0 bases had no gene match. CDR3 sequence (DNA): TGTGCCTGGAGTGTCAGGGGGAATGAGCAGTTCTTC. Protein sequence: CAWSVRGNEQFF.

The rearrangement links TRBV6-5 to TRBJ2-1; 15 nucleotides align to TRBD2. This CDR3 has 16 residues. Germline loops: CDR1 MNHEY, CDR2 SVGAGI. V lost 0 bases and J lost 9; bases outside the gene matches: 3. CDR3 DNA: TGTGCCAGCAGTTACTCGGGACTAGCGGGGGGTGGTGAGCAGTTCTTC. It is translated as CASSYSGLAGGGEQFF.

The rearrangement joins TRBV23-1 to TRBJ2-7, with no clear D. TRBV23-1 is an ORF for which the function is uncertain. Trimming took off 6 bases at V and 3 bases at J, with 18 bases between the two ends. The CDR3 is made up of 15 amino acids. In nucleotides, the CDR3 is TGCGCCAGCAGAAAAGAGACGTCTCACCACTACGAGCAGTACTTC. It encodes CASRKETSHHYEQYF.

This rearrangement joins TRBV19 to TRBJ1-2; TRBD1 matches 7 bases. The CDR3 sequence is 15 residues long. Germline CDR1 LNHDA, CDR2 SQIVND (reference sequence). With V trimmed by 7 bases and J by 2 bases, 10 bases remained unmatched. CDR3 sequence reads: CASNHAGQANYGYTF. CDR3 bases: TGTGCCAGTAACCACGCCGGACAGGCGAACTATGGCTACACCTTC.

The chain is built from TRBV18 and TRBJ2-3; TRBD1 agrees at 12 bases. There are 18 residues in the CDR3. J gave up 1 base and V 1 base, and 6 bases lay outside the gene matches. From germline, CDR1 is KGHSH and CDR2 LQKENI. CDR3 region: CASSPRGTGGEGTDTQYF. The CDR3 DNA reads TGTGCCAGCTCACCACGGGGGACAGGGGGCGAAGGCACAGATACGCAGTATTTT. The whole variable domain, remainder taken from reference TRBV18 and TRBJ2-3, is NAGVMQNPRHLVRRRGQEARLRCSPMKGHSHVYWYRQLPEEGLKFMVYLQKENIIDESGMPKERFSAEFPKEGPSILRIQQVVRGDSAAYFCASSPRGTGGEGTDTQYFGPGTRLTVL.

In its sample, this clone was seen a few times. This sequence joins TRBV6-1 and TRBJ1-6; TRBD1 aligns across 7 bases. In germline, CDR1 is MNHNS, CDR2 SASEGT. CDR3 length: 13 residues. The CDR3 DNA reads TGTGCAAGCTTCCCGGGACAGAATTCACCCCTCCACTTT. Protein product: CASFPGQNSPLHF.

The chain carries TRBV7-3 and TRBJ2-1, with TRBD2 identical over 8 bases. The CDR3 sequence is 14 residues long. With 2 bases clipped from V and 7 bases from J, the junction kept 4 bases outside the gene matches. Per the germline V gene, CDR1 is SGHTA and CDR2 is FQGTGA. The CDR3 nucleotides are TGTGCCAGCAGCTTAGCGGGGGGCCCGAATGAGCAGTTCTTC. It is translated as CASSLAGGPNEQFF.